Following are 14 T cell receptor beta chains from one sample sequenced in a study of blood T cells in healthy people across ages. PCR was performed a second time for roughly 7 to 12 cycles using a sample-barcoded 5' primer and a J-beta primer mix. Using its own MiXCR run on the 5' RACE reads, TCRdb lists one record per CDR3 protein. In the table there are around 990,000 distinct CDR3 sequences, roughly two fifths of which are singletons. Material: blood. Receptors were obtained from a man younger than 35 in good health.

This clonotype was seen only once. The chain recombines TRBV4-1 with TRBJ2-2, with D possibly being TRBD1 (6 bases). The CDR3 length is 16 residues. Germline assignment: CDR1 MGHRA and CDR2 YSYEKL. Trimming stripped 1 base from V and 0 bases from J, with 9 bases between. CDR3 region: CASSQGTVANTGELFF. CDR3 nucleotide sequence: TGCGCCAGCAGCCAAGGGACAGTCGCGAACACCGGGGAGCTGTTTTTT.

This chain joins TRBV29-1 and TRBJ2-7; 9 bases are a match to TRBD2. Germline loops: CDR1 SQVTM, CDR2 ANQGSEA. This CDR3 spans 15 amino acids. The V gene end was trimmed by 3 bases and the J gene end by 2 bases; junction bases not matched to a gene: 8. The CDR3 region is CSVESGAGGAYEQYF. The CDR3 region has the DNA TGCAGCGTTGAGTCTGGAGCGGGGGGTGCCTACGAGCAGTACTTC.

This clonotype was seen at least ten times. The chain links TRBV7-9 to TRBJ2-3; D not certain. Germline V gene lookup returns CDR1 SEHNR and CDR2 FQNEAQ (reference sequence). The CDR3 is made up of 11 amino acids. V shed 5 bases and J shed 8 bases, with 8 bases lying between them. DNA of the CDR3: TGTGCCAGCAGCCTTTCGGCTACGCAGTATTTT. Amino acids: CASSLSATQYF.

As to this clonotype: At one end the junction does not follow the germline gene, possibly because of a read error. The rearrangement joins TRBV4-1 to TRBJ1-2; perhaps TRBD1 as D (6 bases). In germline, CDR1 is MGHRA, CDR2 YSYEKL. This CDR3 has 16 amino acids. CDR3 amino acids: CASCHLPGGSNYGYTF. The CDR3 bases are TGCGCCAGCTGCCATTTACCCGGGGGCAGTAACTATGGCTACACCTTC.

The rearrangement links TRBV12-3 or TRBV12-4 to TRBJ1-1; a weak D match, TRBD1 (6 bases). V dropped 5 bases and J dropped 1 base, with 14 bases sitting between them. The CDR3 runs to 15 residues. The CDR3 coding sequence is TGTGCCAGCAGTCCCCAGGGGCGGGCGAACACTGAAGCTTTCTTT. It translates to CASSPQGRANTEAFF.

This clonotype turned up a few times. In nucleotides, the CDR3 is TGTGCCAGCAGCCAAGAGGGGGACACTGGTCAGCCCCAGCATTTT. Encoded protein: CASSQEGDTGQPQHF. The V gene is TRBV4-2, the J gene TRBJ1-5; tentatively, D is TRBD1 (6 bases). This CDR3 comprises 15 residues. Germline CDR1 reads LGHNA; CDR2 reads YNFKEQ. Deletions cut 0 bases from V and 6 bases from J, with 12 bases between.

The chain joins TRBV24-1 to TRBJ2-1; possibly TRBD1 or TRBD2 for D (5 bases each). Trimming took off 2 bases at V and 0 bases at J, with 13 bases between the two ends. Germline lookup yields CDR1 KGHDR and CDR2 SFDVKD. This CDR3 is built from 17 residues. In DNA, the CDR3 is TGTGCCACCAGTGATTCCGGGACCCCGGACTCCTACAATGAGCAGTTCTTC. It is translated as CATSDSGTPDSYNEQFF.

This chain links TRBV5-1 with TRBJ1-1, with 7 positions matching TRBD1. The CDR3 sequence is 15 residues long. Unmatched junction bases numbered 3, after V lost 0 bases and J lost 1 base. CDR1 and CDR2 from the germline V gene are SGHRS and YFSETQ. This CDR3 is CASSLDRGENTEAFF. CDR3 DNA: TGCGCCAGCAGCTTGGACAGGGGCGAGAACACTGAAGCTTTCTTT.

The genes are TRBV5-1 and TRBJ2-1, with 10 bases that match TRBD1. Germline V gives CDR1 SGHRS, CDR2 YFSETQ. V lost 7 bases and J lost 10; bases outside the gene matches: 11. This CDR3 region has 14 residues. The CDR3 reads CASRDRGASYEQFF. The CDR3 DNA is TGCGCCAGCCGGGACAGGGGAGCCTCCTACGAGCAGTTCTTC.

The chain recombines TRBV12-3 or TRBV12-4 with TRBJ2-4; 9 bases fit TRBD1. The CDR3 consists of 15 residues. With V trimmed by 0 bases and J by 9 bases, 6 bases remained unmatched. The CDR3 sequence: CASSLAQGATGIQYF. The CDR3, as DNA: TGTGCCAGCAGTTTAGCACAGGGGGCTACGGGCATTCAGTACTTC.

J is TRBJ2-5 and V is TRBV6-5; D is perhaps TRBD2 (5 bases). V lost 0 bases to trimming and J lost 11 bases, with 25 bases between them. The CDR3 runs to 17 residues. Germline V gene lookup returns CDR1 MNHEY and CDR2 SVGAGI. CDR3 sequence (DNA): TGTGCCAGCAGTTACTCAATTGTCCGGGCTGGGGTTTGGGAGCAGTACTTC. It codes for CASSYSIVRAGVWEQYF.

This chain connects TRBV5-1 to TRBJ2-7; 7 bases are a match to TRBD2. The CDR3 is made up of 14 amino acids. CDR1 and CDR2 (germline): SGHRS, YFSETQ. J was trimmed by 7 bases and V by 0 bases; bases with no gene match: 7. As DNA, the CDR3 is TGCGCCAGCAGCTTGGCTGGGACTAACAATGAGCAGTACTTC. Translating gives CASSLAGTNNEQYF.

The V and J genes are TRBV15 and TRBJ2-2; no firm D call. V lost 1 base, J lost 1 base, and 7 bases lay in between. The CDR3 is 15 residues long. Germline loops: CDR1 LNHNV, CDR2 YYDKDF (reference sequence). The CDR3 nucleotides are TGTGCCACCAGCAGAGTAACAGAGAACACCGGGGAGCTGTTTTTT. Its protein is CATSRVTENTGELFF. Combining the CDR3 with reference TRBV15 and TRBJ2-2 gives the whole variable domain DAMVIQNPRYQVTQFGKPVTLSCSQTLNHNVMYWYQQKSSQAPKLLFHYYDKDFNNEADTPDNFQSRRPNTSFCFLDIRSPGLGDTAMYLCATSRVTENTGELFFGEGSRLTVL.

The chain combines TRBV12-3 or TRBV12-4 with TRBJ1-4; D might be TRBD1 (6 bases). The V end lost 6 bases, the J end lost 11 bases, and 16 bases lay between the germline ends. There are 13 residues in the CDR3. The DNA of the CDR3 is TGTGCCAGCAGGGGGGGAGACAGGCCTAAACTGTTTTTT. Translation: CASRGGDRPKLFF.